These T cell receptor beta chains were read from a single sample in a study of beta chain features in type 1 diabetes. Produced via immunoSEQ multiplex PCR; TCRdb's table is partial and in-frame only. This table has fewer than 20,000 clones, approximately 55% appearing once. The sample consisted of stem cell memory CD4+ T cells from blood. Receptor source: a woman younger than 30 in good health. Each CDR3 is given with its conserved first and last residue. Fields, in order: J gene, D gene, clone size, V gene, CDR3 DNA, CDR3 protein. D genes are given only for firm matches. Not every row has a clone size; where given, it reads once, few, many or a size class.

TRBJ2-7,TRBD1,NA,TRBV29-1,TGCAGCGTTGAGGGACAGGGGTTCGGCGAGCAGTACTTC,CSVEGQGFGEQYF
TRBJ2-3,TRBD1,NA,TRBV5-5,TGTGCCAGCAGACAACAGGGGGGCGATACGCAGTATTTT,CASRQQGGDTQYF
TRBJ1-5,NA,few,TRBV7-2,TGTGCCAGCAGCCCTCTGGGGGCTGGAAGGAATCAGCCCCAGCATTTT,CASSPLGAGRNQPQHF
TRBJ2-7,NA,NA,TRBV5-6,TGTGCCAGCAGCTTAGAGGACAGCTACGAGCAGTACTTC,CASSLEDSYEQYF
TRBJ2-7,NA,NA,TRBV18,TGTGCCAGCTCACCCAATACAGGGTTGTACGAGCAGTACTTC,CASSPNTGLYEQYF
TRBJ2-4,NA,few,TRBV5-1,TGCGCCAGCAGCTTGGGCAGCGGCAAAAACATTCAGTACTTC,CASSLGSGKNIQYF
TRBJ2-5,NA,NA,TRBV7-9,TGTGCCAGCAGCCCCCGGGACCAAGAGACCCAGTACTTC,CASSPRDQETQYF
TRBJ2-6,TRBD2,once,TRBV9,TGTGCCAGCAGCATTCGATCGGGGGGGTCCTCTAGGGCCAACGTCCTGACTTTC,CASSIRSGGSSRANVLTF
TRBJ1-6,TRBD1,NA,TRBV5-4,TGTGCCAGCAGCTCCGAGACTGGGGCAGGGGGAAATTCACCCCTCCACTTT,CASSSETGAGGNSPLHF
TRBJ2-6,NA,few,TRBV19,TGTGCCAGTAGTACCGGCAGGGTAACAGGGGCCAACGTCCTGACTTTC,CASSTGRVTGANVLTF
TRBJ1-3,NA,NA,TRBV2,TGTGCCAGCATCCAGGGACATGGAAACACCATATATTTT,CASIQGHGNTIYF
TRBJ1-5,TRBD1,few,TRBV6-5,TGTGCCAGCAGGGAACAGGGGGCTTCAAATCAGCCCCAGCATTTT,CASREQGASNQPQHF
TRBJ1-5,NA,few,TRBV6-1,TGTGCCAGCAGTGAAGGCCCGACTAATCAGCCCCAGCATTTT,CASSEGPTNQPQHF
TRBJ2-1,NA,NA,TRBV11-2,TGTGCCAGCAGCTTAGTTACGGGAATCAATGAGCAGTTCTTC,CASSLVTGINEQFF
TRBJ1-4,NA,NA,TRBV5-5,TGTGCCAGCAGCTCGTCCCGGGTATTCAGGGGTGAAAAACTGTTTTTT,CASSSSRVFRGEKLFF
TRBJ1-2,NA,few,TRBV19,TGTGCCAGTAGTTCGCAGACAGGCTCGGGTGGCTACACCTTC,CASSSQTGSGGYTF
TRBJ2-5,TRBD2,NA,TRBV5-1,TGCGCCAGCAGCTGGGGATCTAGCGGGAGAAGAAGCGAGACCCAGTACTTC,CASSWGSSGRRSETQYF
TRBJ2-1,TRBD2,NA,TRBV19,TGTGCCAGTATGAGACGGGGGGGCGCAACCTACAATGAGCAGTTCTTC,CASMRRGGATYNEQFF
TRBJ1-4,NA,once,TRBV7-9,TGTGCCAGCAGCCCCCGTGGCCTTAATGAAAAACTGTTTTTT,CASSPRGLNEKLFF
TRBJ2-7,NA,few,TRBV11-1,TGTGCCAGCAGCTTAGTTCTGCGGGGGCCCGAGCAGTACTTC,CASSLVLRGPEQYF
TRBJ2-3,NA,once,TRBV5-1,TGCGCCAGCAGCTTGGAAGGGGGAGATACGCAGTATTTT,CASSLEGGDTQYF
TRBJ2-3,TRBD2,NA,TRBV7-2,TGTGCCAGCAGCCCCGGGACTAGCGGCACAGATACGCAGTATTTT,CASSPGTSGTDTQYF
TRBJ1-1,NA,NA,TRBV5-1,TGCGCCAGCAGCTTGGGAGGCGGGATATCGACTGAAGCTTTCTTT,CASSLGGGISTEAFF
TRBJ2-3,NA,few,TRBV18,TGTGCCAGCTACCCGGGCCAGGGGGATACGCAGTATTTT,CASYPGQGDTQYF
TRBJ1-3,NA,NA,TRBV9,TGTGCCAGCAGCGTAGGGGCAGCTGGAAACACCATATATTTT,CASSVGAAGNTIYF